These T cell receptor beta chains were read from a single sample in a study of OX40 agonist ivuxolimab in advanced cancers. Only in-frame clones appear in the TCRdb table, and some are missing; sequencing was by immunoSEQ multiplex PCR. Among tens of thousands of clones, 80% to 90% were seen once, and the ten largest hold roughly 0.5%. Sequences were derived from CD4+ or CD8+ T cells sorted from blood, sampled in a trial of the OX40 agonist ivuxolimab. Source of these receptors: an adult with an advanced solid tumor such as melanoma, head and neck, liver or kidney cancer. CDR3s include the opening cysteine and the closing phenylalanine or tryptophan. D genes are given only for firm matches. Clone size, where shown, is once, few, many, or a class for clones that have expanded.

17,TRBD2,TRBJ2-1,NA,TRBV19,CASTTGRGLAGVGGQFF,TGTGCCAGTACCACAGGTAGAGGACTAGCGGGAGTCGGAGGGCAGTTCTTC
16,NA,TRBJ1-1,NA,TRBV9,CASSVGVTVSPAEAFF,TGTGCCAGCAGCGTAGGGGTAACGGTGTCCCCGGCTGAAGCTTTCTTT
19,TRBD1,TRBJ2-4,NA,TRBV11-3,CASSYQRQGSEVAKNIQYF,TGTGCCAGCAGCTACCAAAGACAGGGTTCCGAAGTAGCCAAAAACATTCAGTACTTC
13,NA,TRBJ2-7,NA,TRBV29-1,CSARSGTSYEQYF,TGCAGCGCCCGCTCCGGGACCTCCTACGAGCAGTACTTC
14,NA,TRBJ2-1,NA,TRBV19,CASSPPPVGNEQFF,TGTGCCAGTAGTCCCCCACCCGTCGGCAATGAGCAGTTCTTC
13,NA,TRBJ1-2,NA,TRBV11-3,CASSLGEGYGYTF,TGTGCCAGCAGCTTAGGAGAGGGGTATGGCTACACCTTC
14,TRBD2,TRBJ2-1,NA,TRBV18,CASSLELAGGRQFF,TGTGCCAGCTCCCTAGAACTAGCGGGAGGCCGTCAGTTCTTC
15,NA,TRBJ1-2,NA,TRBV7-2,CASSLVGGRDYGYTF,TGTGCCAGCAGCTTAGTAGGGGGGCGCGACTATGGCTACACCTTC
14,NA,TRBJ2-2,once,TRBV7-7,CASSFSPNTGELFF,TGTGCTAGCAGCTTTTCACCGAACACCGGGGAGCTGTTTTTT
13,NA,TRBJ2-5,NA,TRBV5-1,CASSGGLEETQYF,TGCGCCAGCAGTGGGGGGCTAGAAGAGACCCAGTACTTC
16,TRBD2,TRBJ2-1,NA,TRBV18,CASSQKITGGYNEQFF,TGTGCCAGCTCACAAAAGATAACGGGAGGGTACAATGAGCAGTTCTTC
15,NA,TRBJ2-2,few,TRBV28,CASSLSGSNTGELFF,TGTGCCAGCAGTTTATCCGGATCGAACACCGGGGAGCTGTTTTTT
13,NA,TRBJ2-2,NA,TRBV14,CASSQVSGGELFF,TGTGCCAGCAGCCAAGTATCTGGCGGGGAGCTGTTTTTT
15,NA,TRBJ2-3,NA,TRBV6-1,CASSEGSTSTDTQYF,TGTGCCAGCAGTGAAGGGAGTACTAGCACAGATACGCAGTATTTT
14,NA,TRBJ2-2,NA,TRBV5-1,CASSLRDNTGELFF,TGCGCCAGCAGCTTGCGAGACAACACCGGGGAGCTGTTTTTT
14,TRBD2,TRBJ2-7,NA,TRBV4-2,CASSLGGGPYEQYF,TGTGCCAGCAGCCTTGGGGGAGGGCCGTACGAGCAGTACTTC
14,NA,TRBJ2-5,few,TRBV11-3,CASSPGTLAGTQYF,TGTGCCAGCAGCCCCGGGACACTAGCAGGGACCCAGTACTTC
16,TRBD1,TRBJ2-3,NA,TRBV4-1,CASSQDGAYRGDTQYF,TGCGCCAGCAGCCAAGATGGGGCCTACAGGGGAGATACGCAGTATTTT
18,TRBD2,TRBJ2-1,NA,TRBV11-3,CASSSETSGRRPVNEQFF,TGTGCCAGCAGCTCCGAGACTAGCGGGAGGCGTCCTGTTAATGAGCAGTTCTTC
15,TRBD2,TRBJ2-1,NA,TRBV5-1,CASSFGAGGYNEQFF,TGCGCCAGCAGCTTCGGGGCGGGAGGCTACAATGAGCAGTTCTTC
15,NA,TRBJ1-3,NA,TRBV4-1,CASSQDYRTGNTIYF,TGCGCCAGCAGCCAAGATTACCGTACCGGAAACACCATATATTTT
16,TRBD1,TRBJ2-3,NA,TRBV28,CASSSRGTGGTDTQYF,TGTGCCAGCAGCAGTCGTGGGACAGGGGGCACAGATACGCAGTATTTT
16,TRBD1,TRBJ2-7,NA,TRBV7-6,CASSLVATGASREQYF,TGTGCCAGCAGCTTAGTTGCGACAGGGGCCTCTCGGGAGCAGTACTTC
14,NA,TRBJ1-2,NA,TRBV5-5,CASSPDSRRGGYTF,TGTGCCAGCAGCCCGGACAGTCGTAGAGGGGGCTACACCTTC
15,NA,TRBJ2-6,once,TRBV2,CASSEETTGANVLTF,TGTGCCAGCAGTGAAGAAACCACTGGGGCCAACGTCCTGACTTTC
14,TRBD2,TRBJ2-1,NA,TRBV9,CASSVVPSGNEQFF,TGTGCCAGCAGCGTAGTTCCTAGCGGGAATGAGCAGTTCTTC
13,TRBD2,TRBJ2-3,NA,TRBV4-1,CASSQDGTSVQYF,TGCGCCAGCAGCCAAGATGGGACTAGCGTGCAGTATTTT
14,NA,TRBJ2-2,NA,TRBV19,CASSSQGNAGELFF,TGTGCCAGTAGTTCTCAGGGTAATGCCGGGGAGCTGTTTTTT
13,TRBD2,TRBJ2-7,NA,TRBV2,CASRREWGYEQYF,TGTGCCAGCAGGCGGGAGTGGGGTTACGAGCAGTACTTC
15,NA,TRBJ1-1,once,TRBV11-2,CASSLGLTGSAEAFF,TGTGCCAGCAGCTTAGGTCTAACAGGGAGTGCTGAAGCTTTCTTT
15,TRBD2,TRBJ2-1,NA,TRBV6-1,CASKTSGMAPNEQFF,TGTGCCAGCAAAACTAGCGGGATGGCCCCCAATGAGCAGTTCTTC
16,TRBD2,TRBJ2-7,NA,TRBV28,CASSFVSSGRAYEQYF,TGTGCCAGCAGTTTCGTGTCTAGCGGGAGGGCCTACGAGCAGTACTTC
16,TRBD2,TRBJ2-1,NA,TRBV18,CASSGRREGLKNEQFF,TGTGCCAGCTCGGGACGGCGGGAGGGCCTTAAGAATGAGCAGTTCTTC
14,TRBD1,TRBJ2-7,NA,TRBV18,CASSEQGSSYEQYF,TGTGCCAGCTCAGAACAGGGGAGTTCCTACGAGCAGTACTTC
18,TRBD2,TRBJ2-4,NA,TRBV7-8,CASSLAGGGLTAKNIQYF,TGTGCCAGCAGCTTAGCGGGGGGGGGATTAACAGCCAAAAACATTCAGTACTTC
15,NA,TRBJ1-4,NA,TRBV6-6,CASSYSGAENEKLFF,TGTGCCAGCAGTTACTCTGGGGCAGAGAATGAAAAACTGTTTTTT
15,TRBD1,TRBJ2-7,NA,TRBV6-6,CASSYRTGAGYEQYF,TGTGCCAGCAGTTACAGGACAGGGGCGGGCTACGAGCAGTACTTC
15,TRBD1,TRBJ2-1,NA,TRBV28,CASINTGAKYNEQFF,TGTGCCAGCATCAACACAGGGGCGAAATACAATGAGCAGTTCTTC
15,TRBD1,TRBJ1-5,NA,TRBV28,CASSLVTGGMWPQHF,TGTGCCAGCAGTTTAGTGACAGGGGGCATGTGGCCCCAGCATTTT
15,TRBD2,TRBJ2-1,NA,TRBV5-1,CASSLVAGVVYEQFF,TGCGCCAGCAGCTTGGTCGCGGGAGTCGTTTATGAGCAGTTCTTC
15,NA,TRBJ1-6,NA,TRBV6-5,CASSYSISREKTLHF,TGTGCCAGCAGTTACTCGATCTCGCGAGAGAAGACCCTCCACTTT